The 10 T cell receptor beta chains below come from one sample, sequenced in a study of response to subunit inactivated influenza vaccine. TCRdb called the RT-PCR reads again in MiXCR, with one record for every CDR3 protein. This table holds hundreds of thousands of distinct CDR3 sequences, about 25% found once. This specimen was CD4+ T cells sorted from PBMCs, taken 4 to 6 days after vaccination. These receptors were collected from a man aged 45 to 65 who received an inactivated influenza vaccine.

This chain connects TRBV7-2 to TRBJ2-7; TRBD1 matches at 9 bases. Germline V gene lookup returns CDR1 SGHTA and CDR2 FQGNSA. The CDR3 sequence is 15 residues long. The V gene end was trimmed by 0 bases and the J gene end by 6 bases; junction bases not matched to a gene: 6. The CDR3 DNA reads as TGTGCCAGCAGCTTAGCATCGGACAGGGGTTTCGAGCAGTACTTC. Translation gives CASSLASDRGFEQYF. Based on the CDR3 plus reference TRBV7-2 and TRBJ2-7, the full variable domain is GAGVSQSPSNKVTEKGKDVELRCDPISGHTALYWYRQSLGQGLEFLIYFQGNSAPDKSGLPSDRFSAERTGGSVSTLTIQRTQQEDSAVYLCASSLASDRGFEQYFGPGTRLTVT.

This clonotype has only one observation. As DNA, the CDR3 is TGTGCCAGCAGCCTCTCGACCGGGACAGATTTATCGTTTGGCTACACCTTC. Encoded protein: CASSLSTGTDLSFGYTF. The V and J genes are TRBV6-2 or TRBV6-3 and TRBJ1-2, with TRBD1 matching 7 bases. CDR1 is MNHEY and CDR2 is SVGEGT in the germline V gene. The CDR3 totals 17 residues. With 6 bases clipped from V and 7 bases from J, the junction kept 20 bases outside the gene matches.

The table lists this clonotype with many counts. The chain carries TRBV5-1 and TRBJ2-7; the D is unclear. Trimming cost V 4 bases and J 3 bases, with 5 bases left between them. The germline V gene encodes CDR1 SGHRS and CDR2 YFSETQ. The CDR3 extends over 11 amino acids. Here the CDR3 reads CASSQDYEQYF. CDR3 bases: TGCGCCAGCAGCCAAGACTACGAGCAGTACTTC. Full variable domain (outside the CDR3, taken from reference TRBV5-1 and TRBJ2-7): KAGVTQTPRYLIKTRGQQVTLSCSPISGHRSVSWYQQTPGQGLQFLFEYFSETQRNKGNFPGRFSGRQFSNSRSEMNVSTLELGDSALYLCASSQDYEQYFGPGTRLTVT.

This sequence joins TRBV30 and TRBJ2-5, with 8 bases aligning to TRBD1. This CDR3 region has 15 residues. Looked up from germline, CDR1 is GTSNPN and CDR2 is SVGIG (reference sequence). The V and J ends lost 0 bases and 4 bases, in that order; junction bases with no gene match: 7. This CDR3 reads CAWSVPGTGGETQYF. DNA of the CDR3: TGTGCCTGGAGTGTACCCGGGACAGGTGGAGAGACCCAGTACTTC. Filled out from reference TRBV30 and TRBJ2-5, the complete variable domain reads SQTIHQWPATLVQPVGSPLSLECTVEGTSNPNLYWYRQAAGRGLQLLFYSVGIGQISSEVPQNLSASRPQDRQFILSSKKLLLSDSGFYLCAWSVPGTGGETQYFGPGTRLLVL.

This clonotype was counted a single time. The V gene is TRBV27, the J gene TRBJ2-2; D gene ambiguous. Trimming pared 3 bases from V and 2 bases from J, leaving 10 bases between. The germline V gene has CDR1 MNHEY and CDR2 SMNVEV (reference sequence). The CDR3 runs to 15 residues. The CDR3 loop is CASSLWPINTGELFF. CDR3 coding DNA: TGTGCCAGCAGTTTGTGGCCTATTAACACCGGGGAGCTGTTTTTT.

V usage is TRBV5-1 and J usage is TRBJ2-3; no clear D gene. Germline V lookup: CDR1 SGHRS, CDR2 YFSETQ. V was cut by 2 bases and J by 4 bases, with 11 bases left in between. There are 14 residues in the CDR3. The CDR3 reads CASSFGRAADTQYF. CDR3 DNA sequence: TGCGCCAGCAGCTTTGGAAGGGCTGCAGATACGCAGTATTTT.

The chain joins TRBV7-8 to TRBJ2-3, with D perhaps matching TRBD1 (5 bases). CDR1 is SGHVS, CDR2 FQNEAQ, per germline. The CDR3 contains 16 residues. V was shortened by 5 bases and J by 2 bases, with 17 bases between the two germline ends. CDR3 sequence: CASSPGHTSYTDTQYF. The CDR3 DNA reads TGTGCCAGCAGCCCCGGACACACAAGCTACACAGATACGCAGTATTTT.

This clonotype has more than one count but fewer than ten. CDR3 sequence reads: CASAIPDTRQYGYTF. The CDR3 DNA is TGTGCCAGCGCTATTCCAGACACCCGGCAATATGGCTACACCTTC. The chain couples TRBV12-3 or TRBV12-4 to TRBJ1-2; D gene uncertain. The CDR3 is 15 amino acids. V dropped 8 bases and J dropped 5 bases, with 21 bases sitting between them.

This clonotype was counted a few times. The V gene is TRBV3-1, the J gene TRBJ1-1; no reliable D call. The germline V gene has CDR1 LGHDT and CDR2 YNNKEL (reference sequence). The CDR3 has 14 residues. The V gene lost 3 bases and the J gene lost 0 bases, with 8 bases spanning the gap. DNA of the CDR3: TGTGCCAGCAGCCATCGAGGTATGAACACTGAAGCTTTCTTT. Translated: CASSHRGMNTEAFF.

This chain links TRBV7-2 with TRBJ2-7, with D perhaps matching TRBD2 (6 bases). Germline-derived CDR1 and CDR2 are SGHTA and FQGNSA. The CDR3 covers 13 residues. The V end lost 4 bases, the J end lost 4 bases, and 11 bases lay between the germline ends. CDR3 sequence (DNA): TGTGCCAGCAGCTACCGGGAGAGGTACGAGCAGTACTTC. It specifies CASSYRERYEQYF.